This TCR beta chain came from a study of OX40 agonist ivuxolimab in advanced cancers. Study as a whole: The dose-escalation group included hepatocellular carcinoma, melanoma, renal cell carcinoma and head and neck cancer. Overall study findings and caveats: On average, a greater number of expanded clones characterised CD8+ T cells relative to CD4+.

On this clone: The target antigen is unknown.

Baseline, cycle 4 day 1, and cycle 7 day 1 were the blood sampling points. Sequenced by immunoSEQ multiplex PCR; TCRdb stores in-frame clones only, minus some. Of about 83,000 clones listed, approximately 88% were seen once; the top ten hold approximately 7%. Germline V gene lookup returns CDR1 GTSNPN and CDR2 SVGIG (reference sequence). The CDR3 contains 12 residues. V was trimmed by 0 bases and J by 6 bases, leaving 7 bases between them. This material consisted of CD4+ or CD8+ T cells sorted from blood, taken in a trial of the OX40 agonist ivuxolimab. This rearrangement joins TRBV30 to TRBJ2-3; unclear D gene. The TCR was taken from an adult with an advanced solid tumor such as melanoma, head and neck, liver or kidney cancer. In nucleotides, the CDR3 is TGTGCCTGGAGTGTAGCCCGGGATACGCAGTATTTT. Amino acids: CAWSVARDTQYF.